This passage covers 26 T cell receptor beta chains from one sample sequenced in a study of blood T cell repertoires in COVID-19. Sequenced by immunoSEQ multiplex PCR; TCRdb stores in-frame clones only, minus some. The repertoire consists of about 200,000 clones, with 80% to 85% occurring once and the leading ten covering 6.5% to 9.5%. The sequencing sample was made of PBMCs or T cells enriched from blood (not recorded which). The receptors shown here come from a man in his forties or fifties who had recovered from COVID-19.

The V and J genes are TRBV5-1 and TRBJ2-1; 10 bases are a match to TRBD2. Germline CDR1 SGHRS, CDR2 YFSETQ. J was trimmed by 8 bases and V by 1 base; bases with no gene match: 6. The CDR3 has 15 amino acids. Here the CDR3 DNA reads TGCGCCAGCAGCTTGTGGTCTAGCGGGGGCCATGAGCAGTTCTTC. Encoded protein: CASSLWSSGGHEQFF.

This clone appeared a few times. The chain links TRBV6-1 to TRBJ1-6, with D unresolved. This CDR3 comprises 16 residues. Germline V gene data show CDR1 as MNHNS and CDR2 as SASEGT. The V end was cut by 0 bases, the J end by 2 bases, with 8 bases between. This CDR3 is CASSEARRTYNSPLHF. The CDR3 DNA reads as TGTGCCAGCAGTGAAGCGCGGAGGACCTATAATTCACCCCTCCACTTT.

The chain links TRBV6-5 to TRBJ2-4, with D possibly matching TRBD2 (6 bases). Trimming took 11 bases from V and 4 from J, leaving 15 bases between them. Germline-derived CDR1 and CDR2 are MNHEY and SVGAGI. The CDR3 runs to 13 residues. The CDR3 nucleotides are TGTGCCTCAAGAGGAGGGGCTAAAAACATTCAGTACTTC. Translation gives CASRGGAKNIQYF.

The V call is TRBV7-2, the J call TRBJ1-3; D unresolved. The CDR3 totals 15 residues. Germline lookup yields CDR1 SGHTA and CDR2 FQGNSA. The V end was cut by 0 bases, the J end by 4 bases, with 10 bases between. CDR3 coding DNA: TGTGCCAGCAGCTTAGCGGCAGGCTCCGGAAACACCATATATTTT. Translating gives CASSLAAGSGNTIYF. Together with reference TRBV7-2 and TRBJ1-3, the CDR3 gives the full variable domain: GAGVSQSPSNKVTEKGKDVELRCDPISGHTALYWYRQSLGQGLEFLIYFQGNSAPDKSGLPSDRFSAERTGGSVSTLTIQRTQQEDSAVYLCASSLAAGSGNTIYFGEGSWLTVV.

This clone has a handful of counts. V and J are TRBV5-1 and TRBJ1-4; 8 bases match TRBD1. Germline loops: CDR1 SGHRS, CDR2 YFSETQ. CDR3 length: 19 amino acids. After removal of 0 bases from V and 0 bases from J, the junction contained 10 bases not matched to a gene. CDR3 sequence reads: CASSLEGARGLATNEKLFF. The CDR3 DNA reads TGCGCCAGCAGCTTGGAGGGCGCCAGGGGGCTTGCAACTAATGAAAAACTGTTTTTT.

The rearrangement joins TRBV7-3 to TRBJ1-2; a possible D gene is TRBD1 (6 bases). CDR3 length equals 13 residues. V was pared by 5 bases and J by 4 bases, with 11 bases between. Germline assignment: CDR1 SGHTA and CDR2 FQGTGA. CDR3 bases: TGTGCCAGCAGCATAGGACAGAGCTATGGCTACACCTTC. This encodes CASSIGQSYGYTF.

V gene TRBV5-1 combines with J gene TRBJ1-1, with D unclear. The CDR3 is 14 amino acids. The V gene lost 7 bases and the J gene lost 6 bases, with 19 bases spanning the gap. The germline CDR1 and CDR2 sequences are SGHRS and YFSETQ. The CDR3 loop reads CASRATGGLAEAFF. The CDR3 region has the DNA TGCGCCAGCCGAGCTACCGGAGGGCTCGCTGAAGCTTTCTTT.

This clone was recorded once. The gene calls are TRBV11-1 and TRBJ2-2, with a possible D match to TRBD2 (5 bases). Per the germline V gene, CDR1 is SGHAT and CDR2 is FQDESV (reference sequence). The CDR3 has 13 amino acids. Trimming took 9 bases from V and 3 from J, leaving 11 bases between them. CDR3 sequence (DNA): TGTGCCAGTGGGGTGGAGGACACCGGGGAGCTGTTTTTT. Encoded protein: CASGVEDTGELFF.

CDR3: CARSLASRRGNNEQFF. The CDR3, as DNA: TGTGCCAGAAGCTTGGCCAGTCGGCGGGGTAACAATGAGCAGTTCTTC. The chain recombines TRBV5-3 with TRBJ2-1; D may be TRBD2 (6 bases). TRBV5-3 counts as an open reading frame of uncertain function. The CDR3 runs to 16 residues. Trimming took 0 bases from V and 5 from J, leaving 15 bases between them.

The chain couples TRBV11-2 to TRBJ2-2; the D is unclear. CDR3 size: 14 residues. Germline CDR1 and CDR2: SGHAT and FQNNGV. V lost 5 bases to trimming and J lost 5 bases, with 12 bases between them. CDR3 coding DNA: TGTGCCAGCAGCGAAATACGGTTGACCGGGGAGCTGTTTTTT. This sequence encodes CASSEIRLTGELFF.

Worth noting for this clone: Additional DNA sequences in this sample encode the identical CDR3. This chain links TRBV4-3 with TRBJ2-3; TRBD2 aligns across 12 bases. With 0 bases clipped from V and 4 bases from J, the junction kept 2 bases outside the gene matches. The germline V gene has CDR1 LGHNA and CDR2 YSLEER. The length of the CDR3 is 16 residues. In DNA, the CDR3 is TGCGCCAGCAGCCAAGATCTAGCGGGGGGGCCAGATACGCAGTATTTT. It encodes CASSQDLAGGPDTQYF.

The chain recombines TRBV11-2 with TRBJ2-5, with 7 bases fitting TRBD2. Looked up from germline, CDR1 is SGHAT and CDR2 is FQNNGV. V shed 5 bases and J 1 base; nucleotides not matched to a gene: 16. This CDR3 has 18 residues. The CDR3 loop reads CASSANTGGPSSQETQYF. In nucleotides, the CDR3 is TGTGCCAGCAGCGCCAATACGGGGGGACCCTCCAGCCAAGAGACCCAGTACTTC. Using reference TRBV11-2 and TRBJ2-5 for the parts outside the CDR3, the full variable domain is EAGVAQSPRYKIIEKRQSVAFWCNPISGHATLYWYQQILGQGPKLLIQFQNNGVVDDSQLPKDRFSAERLKGVDSTLKIQPAKLEDSAVYLCASSANTGGPSSQETQYFGPGTRLLVL.

V and J are TRBV18 and TRBJ1-2; D is perhaps TRBD1 (5 bases). Trimming left V 5 bases short and J 4 bases short, with 17 bases between. The CDR3 totals 15 residues. In germline, CDR1 is KGHSH, CDR2 LQKENI. CDR3 DNA sequence: TGTGCCAGCTCAGCCTCAACAGGAAAAGTCTATGGCTACACCTTC. As protein: CASSASTGKVYGYTF. Full variable domain (rest looked up from reference TRBV18 and TRBJ1-2): NAGVMQNPRHLVRRRGQEARLRCSPMKGHSHVYWYRQLPEEGLKFMVYLQKENIIDESGMPKERFSAEFPKEGPSILRIQQVVRGDSAAYFCASSASTGKVYGYTFGSGTRLTVV.

The gene calls are TRBV4-3 and TRBJ1-4, with TRBD1 as a possible D gene (5 bases). This CDR3 is 16 amino acids long. Germline CDR1 LGHNA, CDR2 YSLEER. V was clipped by 0 bases and J by 4 bases, with 12 bases between them. CDR3 region: CASSQDNGGYNEKLFF. Written as DNA, the CDR3 is TGCGCCAGCAGCCAAGATAACGGGGGGTATAATGAAAAACTGTTTTTT.

This chain connects TRBV16 to TRBJ1-2; D unclear. Trimming stripped 0 bases from V and 14 bases from J, with 19 bases between. CDR1 KGHSY and CDR2 FQNENV come from the germline V gene. This CDR3 spans 14 amino acids. CDR3 sequence reads: CASSQSSHSDPGTF. The DNA of the CDR3 is TGTGCCAGCAGCCAATCGTCACACTCCGATCCGGGTACCTTC. Using reference TRBV16 and TRBJ1-2 for the parts outside the CDR3, the full variable domain is GEEVAQTPKHLVRGEGQKAKLYCAPIKGHSYVFWYQQVLKNEFKFLISFQNENVFDETGMPKERFSAKCLPNSPCSLEIQATKLEDSAVYFCASSQSSHSDPGTFGSGTRLTVV.

The chain uses TRBV9 and TRBJ1-2; possible D gene TRBD1, 6 bases. The CDR3 is 15 residues long. The germline V and J ends were trimmed by 0 bases and 1 base, with 10 bases remaining between them. Germline assignment: CDR1 SGDLS and CDR2 YYNGEE. The CDR3 loop reads CASSVGDMVNYGYTF. In DNA form, the CDR3 reads TGTGCCAGCAGCGTAGGGGACATGGTTAACTATGGCTACACCTTC.

This clone was observed once. The V gene is TRBV15, the J gene TRBJ1-6, with 8 positions matching TRBD1. J gave up 7 bases and V 7 bases, and 12 bases lay outside the gene matches. Germline loops: CDR1 LNHNV, CDR2 YYDKDF (reference sequence). The CDR3 runs to 16 residues. The CDR3 sequence is CATTHRRTGRNSPLHF. The CDR3 bases are TGTGCCACCACCCATCGTCGGACAGGGCGCAATTCACCCCTCCACTTT.

V usage is TRBV18 and J usage is TRBJ1-3; D gene uncertain. The germline V and J ends were trimmed by 2 bases and 1 base, with 9 bases remaining between them. CDR1 and CDR2 from the germline V gene are KGHSH and LQKENI. The CDR3 length is 15 residues. DNA of the CDR3: TGTGCCAGCTCACCAAGTGGCAATTCTGGAAACACCATATATTTT. This gives the protein CASSPSGNSGNTIYF.

The chain employs TRBV4-3 and TRBJ1-3; 7 bases are shared with TRBD1. Per germline, CDR1 LGHNA and CDR2 YSLEER. V was clipped by 4 bases and J by 4 bases; unmatched bases: 7. The CDR3 is 15 amino acids. The CDR3 nucleotides are TGCGCCAGCAGCCTCGAGGGGGCTTCGGGAAACACCATATATTTT. Its translation: CASSLEGASGNTIYF.

This chain connects TRBV5-1 to TRBJ1-5; D is possibly TRBD1 (6 bases). The CDR3 covers 13 residues. Germline CDR1 reads SGHRS; CDR2 reads YFSETQ. The V and J ends lost 5 bases and 9 bases respectively, with 15 bases between them. The CDR3 coding sequence is TGCGCCAGCAGTGTAGAACAGGGAGCGCCCCAGCATTTT. Its translation: CASSVEQGAPQHF. The complete variable domain, with remaining parts taken from reference TRBV5-1 and TRBJ1-5, reads KAGVTQTPRYLIKTRGQQVTLSCSPISGHRSVSWYQQTPGQGLQFLFEYFSETQRNKGNFPGRFSGRQFSNSRSEMNVSTLELGDSALYLCASSVEQGAPQHFGDGTRLSIL.

The V call is TRBV3-1 (or the pseudogene TRBV3-2), the J call TRBJ1-1; 10 bases agree with TRBD1. CDR3 size: 15 residues. Germline CDR1 reads LGHDT; CDR2 reads YNNKEL (reference sequence). The V and J ends lost 4 bases and 6 bases, in that order; junction bases with no gene match: 8. CDR3 nucleotide sequence: TGTGCCAGCAGCCGGAAGATGGGACAGGGGTCTGAAGCTTTCTTT. Encoded protein: CASSRKMGQGSEAFF.

V usage is TRBV7-9 and J usage is TRBJ1-4; no firm D call. Between the trimmed V and J ends, which lost 0 bases and 8 bases, there was a span of 10 bases. This CDR3 is built from 14 residues. The germline V gene has CDR1 SEHNR and CDR2 FQNEAQ (reference sequence). The chain's CDR3 is CASSLAPREEKLFF. The CDR3 DNA reads TGTGCCAGCAGCTTAGCGCCGAGGGAGGAAAAACTGTTTTTT.

The chain has TRBV27 and TRBJ1-5; 8 positions agree with TRBD1. The CDR3 length is 13 residues. CDR1 is MNHEY and CDR2 is SMNVEV in the germline V gene (reference sequence). The V segment lost 11 bases and the J segment 6 bases; nucleotides outside the gene matches: 9. The CDR3 is CAALTGEGQPQHF. The CDR3 coding sequence is TGTGCCGCCCTGACAGGGGAAGGTCAGCCCCAGCATTTT.

This rearrangement joins TRBV6-1 to TRBJ2-5; no reliable D call. V shed 2 bases and J shed 1 base, with 17 bases lying between them. Germline loops: CDR1 MNHNS, CDR2 SASEGT. The CDR3 totals 17 residues. For the CDR3, the DNA is TGTGCCAGCAGTGAACGCCCCCTGTCGAGGATCCAAGAGACCCAGTACTTC. Protein sequence: CASSERPLSRIQETQYF.

This chain connects TRBV7-2 to TRBJ2-3, with D uncertain. There are 16 residues in the CDR3. V was shortened by 7 bases and J by 4 bases, with 21 bases between the two germline ends. Germline lookup yields CDR1 SGHTA and CDR2 FQGNSA. Here the CDR3 reads CASTEQRIFHPDTQYF. The CDR3 coding sequence is TGTGCCAGCACTGAACAGAGAATCTTTCACCCAGATACGCAGTATTTT.

The rearrangement uses TRBV11-3 and TRBJ1-1; tentative D call: TRBD1 (6 bases). V lost 5 bases to trimming and J lost 6 bases, with 13 bases between them. This CDR3 contains 13 residues. Germline V lookup: CDR1 SGHNT, CDR2 YENEEA. As DNA, the CDR3 is TGTGCCAGCAGCGCCAGGGGCAGGGCTGAAGCTTTCTTT. It encodes CASSARGRAEAFF. Combining the CDR3 with reference TRBV11-3 and TRBJ1-1 gives the whole variable domain EAGVVQSPRYKIIEKKQPVAFWCNPISGHNTLYWYLQNLGQGPELLIRYENEEAVDDSQLPKDRFSAERLKGVDSTLKIQPAELGDSAVYLCASSARGRAEAFFGQGTRLTVV.